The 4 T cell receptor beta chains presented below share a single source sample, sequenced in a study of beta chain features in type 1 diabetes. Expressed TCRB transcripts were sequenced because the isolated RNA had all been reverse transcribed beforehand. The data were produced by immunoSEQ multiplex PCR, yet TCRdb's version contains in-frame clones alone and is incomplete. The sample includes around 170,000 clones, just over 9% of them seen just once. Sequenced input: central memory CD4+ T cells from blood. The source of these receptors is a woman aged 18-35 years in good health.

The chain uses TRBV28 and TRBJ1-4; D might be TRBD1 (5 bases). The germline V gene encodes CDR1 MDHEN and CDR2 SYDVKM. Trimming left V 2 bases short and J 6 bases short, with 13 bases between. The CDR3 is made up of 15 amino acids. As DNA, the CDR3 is TGTGCCAGCAGTTTAGCGACAGTTGAGTATGAAAAACTGTTTTTT. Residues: CASSLATVEYEKLFF.

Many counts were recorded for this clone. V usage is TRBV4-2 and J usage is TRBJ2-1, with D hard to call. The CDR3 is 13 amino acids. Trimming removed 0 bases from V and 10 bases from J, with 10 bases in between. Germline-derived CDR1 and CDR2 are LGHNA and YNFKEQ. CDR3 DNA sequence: TGTGCCAGCAGCCAAGATTCCCGAGGCGAGCAGTTCTTC. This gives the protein CASSQDSRGEQFF.

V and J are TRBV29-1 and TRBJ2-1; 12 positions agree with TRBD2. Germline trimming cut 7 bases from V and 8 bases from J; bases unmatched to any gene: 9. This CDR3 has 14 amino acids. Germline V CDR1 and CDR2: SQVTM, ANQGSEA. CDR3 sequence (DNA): TGCAGCGGAACTAGCGGGAGGACGGTCTATGAGCAGTTCTTC. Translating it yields CSGTSGRTVYEQFF.

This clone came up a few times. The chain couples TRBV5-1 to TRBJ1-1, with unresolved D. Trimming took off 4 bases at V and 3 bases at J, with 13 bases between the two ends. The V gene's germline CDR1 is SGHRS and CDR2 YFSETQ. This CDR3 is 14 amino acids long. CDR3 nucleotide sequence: TGCGCCAGCAGCACCCTGAACGGGGACACTGAAGCTTTCTTT. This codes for CASSTLNGDTEAFF.